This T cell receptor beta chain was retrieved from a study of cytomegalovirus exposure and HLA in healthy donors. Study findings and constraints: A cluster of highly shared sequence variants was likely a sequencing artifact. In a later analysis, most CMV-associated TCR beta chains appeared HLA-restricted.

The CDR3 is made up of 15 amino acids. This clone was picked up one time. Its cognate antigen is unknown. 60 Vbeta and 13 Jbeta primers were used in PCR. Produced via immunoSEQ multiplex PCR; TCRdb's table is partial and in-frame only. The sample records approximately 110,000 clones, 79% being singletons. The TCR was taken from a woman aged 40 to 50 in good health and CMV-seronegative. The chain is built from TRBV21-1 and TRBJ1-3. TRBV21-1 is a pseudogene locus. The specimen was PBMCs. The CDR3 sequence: CASSKVLRSGNTIYF. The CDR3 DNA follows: TGTGCCAGCAGCAAGGTACTCCGCTCTGGAAACACCATATATTTT.